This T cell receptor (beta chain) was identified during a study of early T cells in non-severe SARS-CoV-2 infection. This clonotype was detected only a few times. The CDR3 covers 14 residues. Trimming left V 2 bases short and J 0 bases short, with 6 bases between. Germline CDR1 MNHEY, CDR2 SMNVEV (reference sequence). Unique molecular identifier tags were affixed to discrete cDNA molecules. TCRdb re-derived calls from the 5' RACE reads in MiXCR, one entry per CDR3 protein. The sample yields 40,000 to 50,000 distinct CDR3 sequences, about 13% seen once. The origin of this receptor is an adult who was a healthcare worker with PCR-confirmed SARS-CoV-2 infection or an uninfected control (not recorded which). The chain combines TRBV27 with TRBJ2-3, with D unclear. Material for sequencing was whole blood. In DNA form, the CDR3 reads TGTGCCAGCAGTTTACTGGGGAGCACAGATACGCAGTATTTT. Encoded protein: CASSLLGSTDTQYF.